A single T cell receptor beta chain is shown here with its context. This entry comes from a study of blood T cell repertoires in COVID-19. Authors' analysis steps: Researchers report that nucleated cell counts were estimated from reference gene primer amplification. Some clones are missing from TCRdb's copy, which holds only in-frame ones; the method was immunoSEQ multiplex PCR. V and J calls and clone size are copied from that table; D and trimming were computed from the DNA. Of about 140,000 clones in the sample, about four fifths were seen once. With 8 bases removed from V and 1 base from J, the gap between germline ends came to 10 bases. The CDR3 totals 14 residues. Germline CDR1 and CDR2: KGHDR and SFDVKD.

The chain has TRBV24-1 and TRBJ2-2; tentatively, D is TRBD1 (6 bases). This clonotype was obtained from a woman in her forties or fifties with acute COVID-19. Material for sequencing was PBMCs or T cells enriched from blood (not recorded which). CDR3 DNA: TGTGCCACCACTCCGGGACAGAACACCGGGGAGCTGTTTTTT. This sequence encodes CATTPGQNTGELFF.